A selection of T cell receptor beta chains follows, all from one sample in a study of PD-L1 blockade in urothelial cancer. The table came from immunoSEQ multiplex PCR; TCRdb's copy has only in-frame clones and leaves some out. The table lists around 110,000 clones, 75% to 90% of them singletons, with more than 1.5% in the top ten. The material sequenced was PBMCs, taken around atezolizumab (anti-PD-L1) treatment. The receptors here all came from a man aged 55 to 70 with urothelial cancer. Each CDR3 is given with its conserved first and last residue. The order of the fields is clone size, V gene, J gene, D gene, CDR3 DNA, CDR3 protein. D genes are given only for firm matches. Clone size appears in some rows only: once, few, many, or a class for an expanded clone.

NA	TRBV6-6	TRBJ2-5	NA	TGTGCCAGCAGTTACGAGGGTGTAAGGTCCGAGACCCAGTACTTC	CASSYEGVRSETQYF
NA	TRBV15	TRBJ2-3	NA	TGTGCCACCAGCACCACCGCGACGGGATATACGCAGTATTTT	CATSTTATGYTQYF
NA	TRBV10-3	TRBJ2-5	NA	TGTGCCATCAGTGAGTCGCGAAGACAAGAGACCCAGTACTTC	CAISESRRQETQYF
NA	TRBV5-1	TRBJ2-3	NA	TGCGCCAGCAGCTTCGCAGGGGACACAGATACGCAGTATTTT	CASSFAGDTDTQYF
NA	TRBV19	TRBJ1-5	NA	TGTGCCAGTAGTATTAGACGGGTTTATAGCAATCAGCCCCAGCATTTT	CASSIRRVYSNQPQHF
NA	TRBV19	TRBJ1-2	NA	TGTGCCAGTAGTATAGGTCTGAGCTATGGCTACACCTTC	CASSIGLSYGYTF
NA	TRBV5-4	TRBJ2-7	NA	TGTGCCAGCAGTGCAGGTGCCATGGAGCAGTACTTC	CASSAGAMEQYF
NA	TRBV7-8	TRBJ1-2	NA	TGTGCCAGCAGCTTAGGGACGGGGGGCGGGAATGGCTACACCTTC	CASSLGTGGGNGYTF
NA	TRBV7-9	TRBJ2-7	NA	TGTGCCAGCAGCTCCGACAGTCTCGAGCAGTACTTC	CASSSDSLEQYF
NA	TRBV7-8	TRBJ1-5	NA	TGTGCCAGCAGCTTAGGCGAGAATCAGCCCCAGCATTTT	CASSLGENQPQHF
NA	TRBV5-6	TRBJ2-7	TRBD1	TGTGCCAGCAGCTGGGGACAGGCCTACGAGCAGTACTTC	CASSWGQAYEQYF
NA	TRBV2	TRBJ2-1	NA	TGTGCCAGCAGTGCGCGGGGAAACAATAATGAGCAGTTCTTC	CASSARGNNNEQFF
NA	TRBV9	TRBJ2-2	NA	TGTGCCAGCAGCCCCCAGGAGGCCCCGAACACCGGGGAGCTGTTTTTT	CASSPQEAPNTGELFF
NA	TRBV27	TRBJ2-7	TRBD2	TGTGCCAGCAGCCCAATAGCGGGAGGGTTCTACGAGCAGTACTTC	CASSPIAGGFYEQYF
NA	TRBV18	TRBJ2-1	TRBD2	TGTGCCAGCTCACCTCTCTCCCAGCGGGAGATGACCTACAATGAGCAGTTCTTC	CASSPLSQREMTYNEQFF
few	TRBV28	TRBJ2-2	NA	TGTGCCAGCACCCGGCTAGCTAACACCGGGGAGCTGTTTTTT	CASTRLANTGELFF
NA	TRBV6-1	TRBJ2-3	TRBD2	TGTGCCAGCAGTGAAACCGAGGGTAGCGGGGTACAAGATACGCAGTATTTT	CASSETEGSGVQDTQYF
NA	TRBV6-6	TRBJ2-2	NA	TGTGCCAGCAGTTACCCTCAGGGAGGAAGGGCCGGGGAGCTGTTTTTT	CASSYPQGGRAGELFF
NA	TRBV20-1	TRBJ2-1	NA	TGCAGTGCTCGCGCCAATGAGCAGTTCTTC	CSARANEQFF
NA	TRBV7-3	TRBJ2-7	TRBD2	TGTGCCAGCAGCCCCACTAGCGGGGGTCCCTACGAGCAGTACTTC	CASSPTSGGPYEQYF
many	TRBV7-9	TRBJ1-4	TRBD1	TGTGCCAGCAGCCGGACAGGGGCTAATGAAAAACTGTTTTTT	CASSRTGANEKLFF
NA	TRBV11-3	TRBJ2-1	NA	TGTGCCAGCAGCGTACGGTGGGGCTTATCTGAGCAGTTCTTC	CASSVRWGLSEQFF
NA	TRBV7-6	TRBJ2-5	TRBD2	TGTGCCAGCAGCTTATCTAGCGGGAGGGCCGGAGAGACCCAGTACTTC	CASSLSSGRAGETQYF
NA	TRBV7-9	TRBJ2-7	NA	TGTGCCAGCAGCTTAGCGTCAGTCCACGAGCAGTACTTC	CASSLASVHEQYF
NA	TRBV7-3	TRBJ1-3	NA	TGTGCCAGCAGCGGCGGTCCTGGAAACACCATATATTTT	CASSGGPGNTIYF
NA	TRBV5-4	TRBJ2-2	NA	TGTGCCAGCAGGAGGGACATCCAGAACACCGGGGAGCTGTTTTTT	CASRRDIQNTGELFF
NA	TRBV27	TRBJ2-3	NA	TGTGCCAGCAGTTTTGCGGGACTTCGGGAGAAGGATACGCAGTATTTT	CASSFAGLREKDTQYF
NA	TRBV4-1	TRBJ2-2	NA	TGCGCCAGCAGCCAAGATTTCAGGGGTCCCGGGGAGCTGTTTTTT	CASSQDFRGPGELFF
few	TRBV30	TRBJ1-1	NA	TGTGCCTGGCAGGGATCGTGGGGCACTGAAGCTTTCTTT	CAWQGSWGTEAFF
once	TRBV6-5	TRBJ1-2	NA	TGTGCCAGCAGCCCACAGAGCAACTATGGCTACACCTTC	CASSPQSNYGYTF
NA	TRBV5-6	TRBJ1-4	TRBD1	TGTGCCAGCAGCTGGGACAGGGGCGGCGAAAAACTGTTTTTT	CASSWDRGGEKLFF
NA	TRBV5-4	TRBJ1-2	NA	TGTGCCAGCCGCTTTGGGGCAGGACCTAACTATGGCTACACCTTC	CASRFGAGPNYGYTF
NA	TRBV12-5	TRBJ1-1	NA	TGTGCTAGTGGTCATCAATTGAGCACTGAAGCTTTCTTT	CASGHQLSTEAFF
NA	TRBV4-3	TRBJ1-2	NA	TGCGCCAGCAGCCAAGAACGCGGGGCCTATGGCTACACCTTC	CASSQERGAYGYTF
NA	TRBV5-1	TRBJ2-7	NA	TGCGCCAGCAGTAGAGGGATCAGCTCCTACGAGCAGTACTTC	CASSRGISSYEQYF
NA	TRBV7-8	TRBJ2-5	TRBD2	TGTGCCAGCAGCAGAGGCCCGGGGGGAGAGACCCAGTACTTC	CASSRGPGGETQYF
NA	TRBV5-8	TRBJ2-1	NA	TGTGCCAGCAGCCGTAACCTGCGGACAATGGGCAATGAGCAGTTCTTC	CASSRNLRTMGNEQFF
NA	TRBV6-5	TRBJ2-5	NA	TGTGCCAGCAGTTACTCGACAGCTGGCCGCGGCGGGACCCAGTACTTC	CASSYSTAGRGGTQYF
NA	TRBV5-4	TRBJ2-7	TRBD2	TGTGCCACCGCTAGCGGGGGAACCAGCTACGAGCAGTACTTC	CATASGGTSYEQYF
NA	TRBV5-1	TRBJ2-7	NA	TGCGCCAGCAGCTTGTGGACTCCTGAGGGCGAGCAGTACTTC	CASSLWTPEGEQYF